The next 10 T cell receptor beta chains were all read from a single sample in a study of cytomegalovirus exposure and HLA in healthy donors. PCR employed 60 Vbeta and 13 Jbeta primers. Libraries were prepared by immunoSEQ multiplex PCR; TCRdb keeps only in-frame clonotypes and omits some of them. The table records approximately 100,000 clones, more than 70% of them present only once. The sample comprised PBMCs. The receptors derive from a man aged 25-45 years in good health and CMV-seronegative.

This chain connects TRBV27 to TRBJ2-2; 9 nucleotides align to TRBD1. Germline V gene lookup returns CDR1 MNHEY and CDR2 SMNVEV (reference sequence). The V and J ends lost 6 bases and 7 bases, in that order; junction bases with no gene match: 3. The CDR3 spans 13 residues. The CDR3 DNA reads TGTGCCAGCAGAAGACAGGGGGGCGGGGAGCTGTTTTTT. As protein: CASRRQGGGELFF.

This clone has more than one count but fewer than ten. The chain carries TRBV7-9 and TRBJ2-7; D is uncertain. The CDR3 totals 14 residues. Trimming shortened V by 5 bases and J by 4 bases, and 15 bases separated the two germline ends. Germline CDR1 reads SEHNR; CDR2 reads FQNEAQ (reference sequence). CDR3: CASSPHLGTYEQYF. The CDR3 coding sequence is TGTGCCAGCAGCCCCCATCTAGGAACTTACGAGCAGTACTTC.

This chain joins TRBV5-4 and TRBJ2-7, with TRBD1 as a possible D gene (6 bases). The CDR3 spans 13 residues. The germline CDR1 and CDR2 sequences are SGHNT and YYREEE (reference sequence). V lost 3 bases and J lost 7, with 14 bases in between. CDR3 DNA sequence: TGTGCCAGCAGCTCACAGGGTTGGGGGGAGCAGTACTTC. Translation gives CASSSQGWGEQYF.

The gene calls are TRBV23-1 and TRBJ1-2; perhaps TRBD1 as D (5 bases). TRBV23-1 is assigned to the ORF class and has an uncertain function. The ends were cut back, 4 bases at V and 7 bases at J, with 25 bases in the middle. The CDR3 contains 17 residues. The CDR3, as DNA: TGCGCCAGCAGTCTCGTTCGGCAGGGATTCGTATCGGGTGGCTACACCTTC. Protein product: CASSLVRQGFVSGGYTF.

V gene TRBV19 combines with J gene TRBJ1-5; D is undetermined. This CDR3 has 13 residues. The V gene's germline CDR1 is LNHDA and CDR2 SQIVND (reference sequence). Trimming pared 7 bases from V and 2 bases from J, leaving 9 bases between. CDR3 nucleotide sequence: TGTGCCAGTACCCTCCCAGGCAATCAGCCCCAGCATTTT. As protein: CASTLPGNQPQHF.

This clone was recorded a few times. The genes are TRBV19 and TRBJ1-4; D gene uncertain. From germline, CDR1 is LNHDA and CDR2 SQIVND (reference sequence). The CDR3 has 13 residues. The CDR3 region has the DNA TGTGCTGTGGGAGTCGGGACTAATGAAAAACTGTTTTTT. It translates to CAVGVGTNEKLFF. The whole variable domain, remainder taken from reference TRBV19 and TRBJ1-4, is DGGITQSPKYLFRKEGQNVTLSCEQNLNHDAMYWYRQDPGQGLRLIYYSQIVNDFQKGDIAEGYSVSREKKESFPLTVTSAQKNPTAFYLCAVGVGTNEKLFFGSGTQLSVL.

The gene calls are TRBV5-6 and TRBJ2-7; TRBD2 aligns across 10 bases. Looked up from germline, CDR1 is SGHDT and CDR2 is YYEEEE. V was clipped by 4 bases and J by 3 bases; unmatched bases: 10. The CDR3 totals 16 residues. This CDR3 is CASSLGAGGSYYEQYF. The DNA of the CDR3 is TGTGCCAGCAGCCTCGGAGCGGGGGGGTCCTACTACGAGCAGTACTTC.

This chain joins TRBV27 and TRBJ2-1; 9 nucleotides align to TRBD1. V was pared by 6 bases and J by 6 bases, with 15 bases of the junction left unmatched. The CDR3 loop spans 17 amino acids. Germline lookup yields CDR1 MNHEY and CDR2 SMNVEV (reference sequence). The CDR3 here is CASRQDAWDRAGNEQFF. As DNA, the CDR3 is TGTGCCAGCAGACAAGATGCATGGGACAGGGCCGGCAATGAGCAGTTCTTC.

V and J are TRBV6-6 and TRBJ2-1; perhaps TRBD2 as D (6 bases). Trimming stripped 7 bases from V and 0 bases from J, with 10 bases between. The CDR3 length is 14 residues. Per germline, CDR1 MNHNY and CDR2 SVGAGI (reference sequence). The CDR3 sequence is CASTSGGSYNEQFF. The DNA for the CDR3 is TGTGCCAGCACCTCCGGGGGCTCCTACAATGAGCAGTTCTTC.

This clone appeared a single time. In DNA, the CDR3 is TGTGCCAGCAGCACTGGGAGCGGGAGGAACACCGGGGAGCTGTTTTTT. Amino acids: CASSTGSGRNTGELFF. V gene TRBV9 combines with J gene TRBJ2-2, with TRBD2 matching over 8 bases. Trimming took 4 bases from V and 1 from J; bases not matched to a gene: 6. The CDR3 sequence is 16 residues long. Germline values: CDR1 SGDLS, CDR2 YYNGEE.